The next 32 T cell receptor beta chains were all read from a single sample in a study of control samples from healthy donors and cancer patients. Assay used: immunoSEQ multiplex PCR; TCRdb lists only in-frame clones, some missing. The table shows 150,000 to 200,000 clones, with roughly nine tenths occurring only once. Sequencing used blood. The receptor set was obtained from a woman aged 25 to 45 in good health.

The genes are TRBV5-4 and TRBJ1-2; tentatively, D is TRBD1 (6 bases). V shed 4 bases and J shed 2 bases, with 9 bases lying between them. CDR3 length equals 13 residues. Germline V gene data show CDR1 as SGHNT and CDR2 as YYREEE (reference sequence). Written as DNA, the CDR3 is TGTGCCAGCAGCCCAACAGGGAACTATGGCTACACCTTC. Amino acids: CASSPTGNYGYTF.

CDR3 sequence: CASSYSGTGSDTIYF. CDR3 DNA sequence: TGTGCCAGCAGTTACTCGGGGACAGGGAGTGACACCATATATTTT. The chain uses TRBV6-5 and TRBJ1-3, with TRBD1 identical over 9 bases. This CDR3 has 15 amino acids. Trimming removed 0 bases from V and 8 bases from J; junction bases left unmatched: 5. Germline V gives CDR1 MNHEY, CDR2 SVGAGI.

The chain uses TRBV13 and TRBJ2-3, with D uncertain. Trimming took off 5 bases at V and 3 bases at J, with 6 bases between the two ends. CDR1 PRHDT and CDR2 FYEKMQ come from the germline V gene (reference sequence). The CDR3 runs 12 residues. In DNA form, the CDR3 reads TGTGCCAGCAGCCCCCGGACAGATACGCAGTATTTT. The encoded protein is CASSPRTDTQYF.

This chain uses TRBV13 with TRBJ2-6; no clear D. The CDR3 totals 17 residues. The V gene lost 3 bases and the J gene lost 0 bases, with 12 bases spanning the gap. Germline CDR1 is PRHDT and CDR2 is FYEKMQ (reference sequence). The CDR3: CASSFESTPSGANVLTF. The CDR3, as DNA: TGTGCCAGCAGCTTCGAGAGTACCCCCTCTGGGGCCAACGTCCTGACTTTC.

The chain is built from TRBV5-6 and TRBJ1-1, with a possible D match to TRBD1 (6 bases). Trimming cost V 3 bases and J 0 bases, with 12 bases left between them. Germline values: CDR1 SGHDT, CDR2 YYEEEE. The CDR3 length is 15 residues. This CDR3 reads CASSSGGRVNTEAFF. In DNA form, the CDR3 reads TGTGCCAGCAGCTCCGGGGGCAGGGTGAACACTGAAGCTTTCTTT.

The chain uses TRBV19 and TRBJ1-4, with a tentative D call TRBD1 (6 bases). CDR3 size: 13 residues. Between the trimmed V and J ends, which lost 3 bases and 14 bases, there was a span of 16 bases. CDR1 and CDR2 (germline): LNHDA, SQIVND (reference sequence). The CDR3 nucleotides read TGTGCCAGTAGTATGGGACAAGCGGTGAGGCTGTTTTTT. This gives the protein CASSMGQAVRLFF.

The chain recombines TRBV18 with TRBJ1-5; perhaps TRBD1 as D (6 bases). V shed 0 bases and J shed 4 bases, with 10 bases lying between them. The germline gives CDR1 KGHSH, CDR2 LQKENI. This CDR3 is 15 amino acids long. The CDR3 DNA follows: TGTGCCAGCTCACCACCGGGGGGGCAGAATCAGCCCCAGCATTTT. Translation gives CASSPPGGQNQPQHF.

The chain has TRBV5-1 and TRBJ2-7; D unclear. Germline CDR1 is SGHRS and CDR2 is YFSETQ. Trimming shortened V by 0 bases and J by 3 bases, and 10 bases separated the two germline ends. CDR3 length: 14 amino acids. The CDR3 nucleotides are TGCGCCAGCAGCTTGGGGTCCGGCTTCTACGAGCAGTACTTC. Its translation is CASSLGSGFYEQYF.

This rearrangement joins TRBV7-3 to TRBJ2-6, with D unresolved. Germline lookup yields CDR1 SGHTA and CDR2 FQGTGA. The ends were cut back, 2 bases at V and 4 bases at J, with 6 bases in the middle. The CDR3 covers 14 residues. This CDR3 reads CASSLGLGANVLTF. The CDR3 DNA reads as TGTGCCAGCAGCTTAGGTTTAGGGGCCAACGTCCTGACTTTC.

The chain couples TRBV30 to TRBJ2-3; maybe TRBD2 (6 bases). From germline, CDR1 is GTSNPN and CDR2 SVGIG (reference sequence). The CDR3 extends over 12 amino acids. Trimming removed 2 bases from V and 7 bases from J, with 10 bases in between. The CDR3 protein is CAWSFSGYTQYF. CDR3 bases: TGTGCCTGGAGTTTTAGCGGATATACGCAGTATTTT.

The chain uses TRBV7-9 and TRBJ2-5; TRBD1 agrees at 8 bases. Germline trimming cut 4 bases from V and 5 bases from J; bases unmatched to any gene: 3. Germline V gene lookup returns CDR1 SEHNR and CDR2 FQNEAQ (reference sequence). This CDR3 has 13 amino acids. The CDR3 loop is CASSSRQGETQYF. CDR3 sequence (DNA): TGTGCCAGCAGCTCCCGACAGGGGGAGACCCAGTACTTC.

The chain combines TRBV7-9 with TRBJ2-3; TRBD2 aligns across 7 bases. This CDR3 region has 14 residues. Germline lookup yields CDR1 SEHNR and CDR2 FQNEAQ (reference sequence). The ends lost 5 bases at V and 3 bases at J; junction bases unmatched: 5. CDR3: CASSRGSRTDTQYF. For the CDR3, the DNA is TGTGCCAGCAGCCGCGGGAGTCGGACAGATACGCAGTATTTT. The full variable domain, completed using reference TRBV7-9 and TRBJ2-3, is DTGVSQNPRHKITKRGQNVTFRCDPISEHNRLYWYRQTLGQGPEFLTYFQNEAQLEKSRLLSDRFSAERPKGSFSTLEIQRTEQGDSAMYLCASSRGSRTDTQYFGPGTRLTVL.

This chain connects TRBV11-1 to TRBJ1-1; D is perhaps TRBD1 (5 bases). The germline gives CDR1 SGHAT, CDR2 FQDESV (reference sequence). This CDR3 has 14 amino acids. The V gene lost 1 base and the J gene lost 1 base, with 7 bases spanning the gap. CDR3 loop: CASSLGGQNTEAFF. CDR3 coding DNA: TGTGCCAGCAGCTTAGGAGGACAGAACACTGAAGCTTTCTTT.

The CDR3 reads CASGPGQGSSYNSPLHF. Here the CDR3 DNA reads TGTGCTAGTGGTCCGGGACAGGGGAGCTCCTATAATTCACCCCTCCACTTT. V gene TRBV12-5 combines with J gene TRBJ1-6; 10 bases match TRBD1. The CDR3 totals 17 residues. CDR1 is LGHNT, CDR2 FRNRAP, per germline. With 5 bases clipped from V and 0 bases from J, the junction kept 4 bases outside the gene matches.

The chain employs TRBV2 and TRBJ1-1, with D possibly TRBD1 on 5 matching bases. The CDR3 loop spans 13 amino acids. Germline V CDR1 and CDR2: SNHLY, FYNNEI. V lost 6 bases to trimming and J lost 1 base, with 9 bases between them. CDR3 in DNA: TGTGCCAGCAGGGACAATCGGAACACTGAAGCTTTCTTT. It is translated as CASRDNRNTEAFF.

Only a few counts were recorded for this clone. The chain recombines TRBV6-2 or TRBV6-3 with TRBJ2-3; D may be TRBD2 (5 bases). Germline values: CDR1 MNHEY, CDR2 SVGEGT. V was clipped by 0 bases and J by 3 bases, with 10 bases between them. This CDR3 has 15 amino acids. This CDR3 reads CASSYSAEGTDTQYF. CDR3 DNA: TGTGCCAGCAGTTACTCAGCGGAAGGGACAGATACGCAGTATTTT.

V usage is TRBV5-1 and J usage is TRBJ2-5; D is uncertain. V lost 5 bases and J 0 bases, leaving 5 bases between the germline ends. Germline values: CDR1 SGHRS, CDR2 YFSETQ. The CDR3 contains 12 residues. In nucleotides, the CDR3 is TGCGCCAGCAGGAGCAACCAAGAGACCCAGTACTTC. This translates into CASRSNQETQYF.

The CDR3 sequence is CASRYDRGGNTIYF. As DNA, the CDR3 is TGTGCCAGCAGATACGACAGGGGTGGAAACACCATATATTTT. The V gene is TRBV6-6, the J gene TRBJ1-3, with TRBD1 matching over 8 bases. Looked up from germline, CDR1 is MNHNY and CDR2 is SVGAGI (reference sequence). Losses at the gene ends were 6 bases for V and 3 bases for J; bases not matched to a gene: 4. The CDR3 length is 14 residues.

As for this clone: Distinct nucleotide sequences in the sample also encode this CDR3. The rearrangement joins TRBV4-1 to TRBJ2-7; D ambiguous. The V and J ends lost 3 bases and 2 bases respectively, with 8 bases between them. The CDR3 runs to 13 residues. Germline CDR1 MGHRA, CDR2 YSYEKL. CDR3 DNA: TGCGCCAGCAGCCAGGTCGGCGCCTACGAGCAGTACTTC. This encodes CASSQVGAYEQYF.

This chain joins TRBV28 and TRBJ2-1; maybe TRBD2 (6 bases). The CDR3 is 15 amino acids. The germline V gene has CDR1 MDHEN and CDR2 SYDVKM. Trimming left V 2 bases short and J 2 bases short, with 10 bases between. The CDR3 sequence: CASSLRLATYNEQFF. The CDR3 bases are TGTGCCAGCAGTTTACGGCTAGCGACCTACAATGAGCAGTTCTTC.

The chain couples TRBV27 to TRBJ1-6; the D gene is possibly TRBD1 (5 bases). The germline CDR1 and CDR2 sequences are MNHEY and SMNVEV (reference sequence). The CDR3 sequence is 13 residues long. Trimming left V 4 bases short and J 4 bases short, with 5 bases between. This chain's CDR3 is CASSWGYNSPLHF. CDR3 sequence (DNA): TGTGCCAGCAGTTGGGGGTATAATTCACCCCTCCACTTT.

This chain connects TRBV5-1 to TRBJ1-6; TRBD1 might be the D (6 bases). This CDR3 has 13 residues. Looked up from germline, CDR1 is SGHRS and CDR2 is YFSETQ. Trimming left V 4 bases short and J 7 bases short, with 9 bases between. The CDR3 DNA sequence: TGCGCCAGCAGCATACAGGGAAATTCACCCCTCCACTTT. This translates into CASSIQGNSPLHF.

This clone was detected only once. The chain is built from TRBV7-9 and TRBJ1-1, with 10 bases aligning to TRBD1. This CDR3 has 12 residues. V was pared by 5 bases and J by 7 bases, with 1 base of the junction left unmatched. CDR1 and CDR2 from the germline V gene are SEHNR and FQNEAQ (reference sequence). CDR3 loop: CASSRTGGEAFF. In nucleotides, the CDR3 is TGTGCCAGCAGCCGGACAGGGGGTGAAGCTTTCTTT.

V gene TRBV6-5 combines with J gene TRBJ1-5; TRBD1 matches at 7 bases. Germline V gene data show CDR1 as MNHEY and CDR2 as SVGAGI. This CDR3 comprises 16 residues. The trim removed 0 bases at V and 4 bases at J, leaving 6 bases unmatched. CDR3: CASSYSPTGRNQPQHF. The DNA for the CDR3 is TGTGCCAGCAGTTACTCACCGACAGGGAGGAATCAGCCCCAGCATTTT.

The V gene is TRBV30, the J gene TRBJ1-6; 7 nucleotides align to TRBD1. Germline loops: CDR1 GTSNPN, CDR2 SVGIG (reference sequence). The length of the CDR3 is 15 residues. The V and J ends lost 4 bases and 0 bases, in that order; junction bases with no gene match: 3. CDR3 sequence (DNA): TGTGCCTGGACGGGACAGAGCTCCTATAATTCACCCCTCCACTTT. The encoded protein is CAWTGQSSYNSPLHF.

CDR3 nucleotide sequence: TGCGCCAGCAGCTTGACTAGCGGAAAAGATGAGCAGTTCTTC. Translation: CASSLTSGKDEQFF. The rearrangement joins TRBV5-1 to TRBJ2-1; 8 bases fit TRBD2. The CDR3 runs to 14 residues. Germline trimming cut 1 base from V and 8 bases from J; bases unmatched to any gene: 5. Germline CDR1 SGHRS, CDR2 YFSETQ.

Regarding this clone: Distinct nucleotide sequences in the sample also encode this CDR3. The gene calls are TRBV4-1 and TRBJ2-5; 7 nucleotides align to TRBD2. The CDR3 consists of 14 residues. The germline V gene has CDR1 MGHRA and CDR2 YSYEKL. The V and J ends lost 1 base and 5 bases, in that order; junction bases with no gene match: 4. The CDR3 is CASSQGGGRETQYF. DNA of the CDR3: TGCGCCAGCAGCCAAGGGGGGGGTAGGGAGACCCAGTACTTC.

The rearrangement joins TRBV5-5 to TRBJ1-4; D call uncertain. The CDR3 has 17 amino acids. The ends were cut back, 2 bases at V and 6 bases at J, with 20 bases in the middle. Germline V CDR1 and CDR2: SGHKS, YYEKEE (reference sequence). CDR3 sequence reads: CASSLRVTYTPDEKLFF. CDR3 DNA sequence: TGTGCCAGCAGCTTACGTGTCACCTACACTCCCGATGAAAAACTGTTTTTT.

This rearrangement joins TRBV18 to TRBJ2-7, with 8 bases aligning to TRBD1. Germline assignment: CDR1 KGHSH and CDR2 LQKENI. CDR3 length equals 15 residues. Germline trimming cut 1 base from V and 2 bases from J; bases unmatched to any gene: 4. CDR3 sequence reads: CASSPRVTGAYEQYF. CDR3 nucleotide sequence: TGTGCCAGCTCACCACGGGTGACAGGGGCCTACGAGCAGTACTTC.

A few counts support this clone. The chain recombines TRBV6-2 or TRBV6-3 with TRBJ2-2, with a possible D match to TRBD2 (7 bases). Germline-derived CDR1 and CDR2 are MNHEY and SVGEGT. Trimming took off 5 bases at V and 4 bases at J, with 14 bases between the two ends. This CDR3 spans 15 amino acids. The DNA of the CDR3 is TGTGCCAGCAGTAGGGGGAGGGCCTCCACCGGGGAGCTGTTTTTT. Translating gives CASSRGRASTGELFF.

A note on this clone: Other DNA sequences in the sample encode the same CDR3. V gene TRBV19 combines with J gene TRBJ1-5; D ambiguous. V gave up 3 bases and J gave up 2 bases, with 8 bases separating them. CDR1 and CDR2 (germline): LNHDA, SQIVND (reference sequence). The CDR3 is 14 residues long. The CDR3 DNA reads as TGTGCCAGTAGTATCCGGGAACGCAATCAGCCCCAGCATTTT. Translation gives CASSIRERNQPQHF. The whole variable domain, remainder taken from reference TRBV19 and TRBJ1-5, is DGGITQSPKYLFRKEGQNVTLSCEQNLNHDAMYWYRQDPGQGLRLIYYSQIVNDFQKGDIAEGYSVSREKKESFPLTVTSAQKNPTAFYLCASSIRERNQPQHFGDGTRLSIL.

The count of this clone is one. The chain carries TRBV25-1 and TRBJ2-1; 8 bases map to TRBD1. Per germline, CDR1 MGHDK and CDR2 SYGVNS. The V gene end was trimmed by 6 bases and the J gene end by 8 bases; junction bases not matched to a gene: 9. This CDR3 comprises 14 residues. CDR3 in DNA: TGTGCCAGCAGCGAAAAGGGACAGGTAGATGAGCAGTTCTTC. Translating gives CASSEKGQVDEQFF.